This T cell receptor beta chain is from a study of T-cell reconstitution after alpha-beta-depleted transplantation in children. A few counts support this clonotype. The CDR3 has 16 amino acids. V was clipped by 0 bases and J by 3 bases, with 17 bases between them. Germline CDR1 SQVTM, CDR2 ANQGSEA. Preparation of the TCRbeta library used unique molecular identifiers. MiXCR, applied by TCRdb to the PCR reads, yields one record per CDR3 protein. This sample carries over 200,000 distinct CDR3 sequences, 8% to 10% of them seen once, and the ten largest clones take 5% to 7%. This sequence was found in a human donor who donated a stem cell graft to a child with acute lymphoblastic leukemia. The sequencing used PBMCs from the stem cell graft donor, collected from the stem cell graft. This chain links TRBV29-1 with TRBJ1-1; D gene uncertain. CDR3 protein: CSVEDLGNWFDTEAFF. CDR3 DNA sequence: TGCAGCGTTGAAGATTTAGGGAATTGGTTCGACACTGAAGCTTTCTTT.